The 17 T cell receptor beta chains below were found in one sample sequenced in a study of control samples from healthy donors and cancer patients. Assay used: immunoSEQ multiplex PCR; TCRdb lists only in-frame clones, some missing. The sample gives 90,000 or so clones, about 88% of which show up once; approximately 15% is in the top ten. Sequencing was performed on blood. These receptors were taken from a woman aged 65 to 85 in good health.

V gene TRBV6-2 or TRBV6-3 combines with J gene TRBJ2-6; TRBD1 aligns across 7 bases. Germline V gives CDR1 MNHEY, CDR2 SVGEGT. The CDR3 contains 15 residues. V lost 4 bases, J lost 0 bases, and 0 bases stayed unmatched. This CDR3 is CASSWDSSGANVLTF. The CDR3, as DNA: TGTGCCAGCAGTTGGGACAGCTCTGGGGCCAACGTCCTGACTTTC.

CDR3 nucleotide sequence: TGTGCCAGCAGTGTTTCGGGGACGTACTACAATGAGCAGTTCTTC. This gives the protein CASSVSGTYYNEQFF. J is TRBJ2-1 and V is TRBV2; D tentatively fits TRBD1 or TRBD2 (5 bases each). Trimming shortened V by 4 bases and J by 3 bases, and 13 bases separated the two germline ends. CDR3 length: 15 amino acids. In germline, CDR1 is SNHLY, CDR2 FYNNEI.

The rearrangement uses TRBV6-5 and TRBJ2-7; 12 nucleotides align to TRBD1. Germline CDR1 MNHEY, CDR2 SVGAGI. The V gene end was trimmed by 5 bases and the J gene end by 6 bases; junction bases not matched to a gene: 8. There are 15 residues in the CDR3. The CDR3 nucleotides read TGTGCCAGCAGTCCTACCGGGACAGGGGGCTCCGAGCAGTACTTC. It translates to CASSPTGTGGSEQYF.

In this sample, this clone turned up once. This chain uses TRBV14 with TRBJ2-1, with a possible D match to TRBD2 (5 bases). The CDR3 runs to 12 residues. Trimming removed 4 bases at V and 10 bases at J, with 11 bases between. Germline V gene sequence: CDR1 SGHDN, CDR2 FVKESK. The chain's CDR3 is CASSPRWEEQFF. CDR3 in DNA: TGTGCCAGCAGCCCAAGGTGGGAGGAGCAGTTCTTC.

V and J are TRBV4-3 and TRBJ1-2; D ambiguous. The CDR3 runs to 14 residues. Germline CDR1 and CDR2: LGHNA and YSLEER. Trimming left V 0 bases short and J 4 bases short, with 9 bases between. CDR3 in amino acids: CASSQEIESYGYTF. CDR3 DNA: TGCGCCAGCAGCCAAGAAATTGAATCCTATGGCTACACCTTC.

This chain joins TRBV7-2 and TRBJ1-1; no firm D call. The CDR3 loop spans 14 amino acids. Germline V CDR1 and CDR2: SGHTA, FQGNSA. V lost 3 bases and J lost 1, with 9 bases in between. The CDR3 bases are TGTGCCAGCAGCTTGATTCAGGCGAACACTGAAGCTTTCTTT. The encoded protein is CASSLIQANTEAFF.

The gene calls are TRBV6-5 and TRBJ1-1; 7 bases line up with TRBD1. Germline-derived CDR1 and CDR2 are MNHEY and SVGAGI. The CDR3 loop spans 13 amino acids. Trimming cost V 6 bases and J 3 bases; bases outside gene matches: 4. The CDR3 DNA sequence: TGTGCCAGCAGGGATACAGGGGACACTGAAGCTTTCTTT. This translates into CASRDTGDTEAFF.

As concerns this clone: At the DNA level, this CDR3 is encoded by other sequences in the same sample as well. The V call is TRBV4-3, the J call TRBJ1-2; 8 nucleotides agree with TRBD1. From germline, CDR1 is LGHNA and CDR2 YSLEER. J gave up 2 bases and V 0 bases, and 2 bases lay outside the gene matches. The length of the CDR3 is 15 residues. The CDR3 region is CASSQDRQGNYGYTF. As DNA, the CDR3 is TGCGCCAGCAGCCAAGATCGACAGGGGAACTATGGCTACACCTTC.

The chain links TRBV3-1 (or the pseudogene TRBV3-2) to TRBJ2-2, with 9 nucleotides matching TRBD1. The V gene's germline CDR1 is LGHDT and CDR2 YNNKEL (reference sequence). The CDR3 covers 17 residues. Losses at the gene ends were 2 bases for V and 4 bases for J; bases not matched to a gene: 8. As DNA, the CDR3 is TGTGCCAGCAGCCAATCTTGGCGGACAGGGGCCACCGGGGAGCTGTTTTTT. Translation: CASSQSWRTGATGELFF.

This chain joins TRBV24-1 and TRBJ1-2; TRBD1 aligns across 9 bases. This CDR3 comprises 15 residues. V was clipped by 5 bases and J by 0 bases; unmatched bases: 3. The germline V gene has CDR1 KGHDR and CDR2 SFDVKD. CDR3 region: CATSGDRGTNYGYTF. CDR3 sequence (DNA): TGTGCCACCAGTGGAGACAGGGGGACTAACTATGGCTACACCTTC.

J is TRBJ1-1 and V is TRBV28; 7 positions match TRBD1. This CDR3 is 13 amino acids long. Germline values: CDR1 MDHEN, CDR2 SYDVKM. J lost 4 bases, V lost 4 bases, and 3 bases had no gene match. CDR3 loop: CASSSAGGTEAFF. CDR3 in DNA: TGTGCCAGCAGTTCTGCAGGGGGCACTGAAGCTTTCTTT. The full variable domain, in which reference TRBV28 and TRBJ1-1 provide the parts outside the CDR3, is DVKVTQSSRYLVKRTGEKVFLECVQDMDHENMFWYRQDPGLGLRLIYFSYDVKMKEKGDIPEGYSVSREKKERFSLILESASTNQTSMYLCASSSAGGTEAFFGQGTRLTVV.

The chain carries TRBV7-2 and TRBJ1-4, with D unclear. Deletions cut 1 base from V and 5 bases from J, with 14 bases between. This CDR3 is built from 16 residues. Per the germline V gene, CDR1 is SGHTA and CDR2 is FQGNSA. For the CDR3, the DNA is TGTGCCAGCAGCTTAGAGTATCCGTCAGGAAATGAAAAACTGTTTTTT. Translating it yields CASSLEYPSGNEKLFF.

This clone occurred once. The chain links TRBV19 to TRBJ1-5, with D maybe TRBD1 (5 bases). V lost 3 bases to trimming and J lost 4 bases, with 7 bases between them. Looked up from germline, CDR1 is LNHDA and CDR2 is SQIVND (reference sequence). The CDR3 extends over 13 amino acids. The CDR3 reads CASSMGVNQPQHF. DNA of the CDR3: TGTGCCAGTAGTATGGGGGTTAATCAGCCCCAGCATTTT.

The rearrangement links TRBV7-9 to TRBJ2-1, with a tentative D call TRBD2 (5 bases). V gave up 6 bases and J gave up 0 bases, with 21 bases separating them. Germline V CDR1 and CDR2: SEHNR, FQNEAQ (reference sequence). The CDR3 runs 18 residues. The CDR3 DNA sequence: TGTGCCAGCAGGCCCGGGGTCTCTAGCTCCAGCTCCTACAATGAGCAGTTCTTC. This translates into CASRPGVSSSSSYNEQFF.

The rearrangement joins TRBV29-1 to TRBJ2-5, with 9 bases lining up with TRBD2. V trimming: 3 bases; J trimming: 7 bases; junction bases outside the gene matches: 9. Germline V gene sequence: CDR1 SQVTM, CDR2 ANQGSEA. CDR3 length equals 14 residues. This CDR3 reads CSVDILAGRGTQYF. The CDR3, as DNA: TGCAGCGTTGATATCCTAGCGGGGAGGGGGACCCAGTACTTC.

J is TRBJ1-1 and V is TRBV29-1; D is unclear. This CDR3 spans 13 amino acids. V was pared by 4 bases and J by 1 base, with 10 bases between. Germline CDR1 and CDR2: SQVTM and ANQGSEA. The CDR3 sequence is CSVASLANTEAFF. Written as DNA, the CDR3 is TGCAGCGTTGCTAGCCTTGCGAACACTGAAGCTTTCTTT.

This clone has just one count. The chain has TRBV5-1 and TRBJ2-5; TRBD2 matches 13 bases. The CDR3 extends over 18 amino acids. After removal of 4 bases from V and 5 bases from J, the junction contained 14 bases not matched to a gene. Germline lookup yields CDR1 SGHRS and CDR2 YFSETQ. The CDR3 nucleotides read TGCGCCAGCAGCGAGGGACTAGCGGGGATGGGGAGGCGGGAGACCCAGTACTTC. It is translated as CASSEGLAGMGRRETQYF.